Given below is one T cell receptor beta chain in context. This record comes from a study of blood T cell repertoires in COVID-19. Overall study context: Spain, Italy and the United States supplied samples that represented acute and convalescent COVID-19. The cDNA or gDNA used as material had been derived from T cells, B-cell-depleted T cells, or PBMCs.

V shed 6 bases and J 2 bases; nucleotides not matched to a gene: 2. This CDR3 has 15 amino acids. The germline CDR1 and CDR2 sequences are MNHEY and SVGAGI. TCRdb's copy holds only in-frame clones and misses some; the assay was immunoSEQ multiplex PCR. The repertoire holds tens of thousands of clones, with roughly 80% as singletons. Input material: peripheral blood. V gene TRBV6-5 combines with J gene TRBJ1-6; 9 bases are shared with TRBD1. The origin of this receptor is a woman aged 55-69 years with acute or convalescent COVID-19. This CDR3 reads CASRTGGTYNSPLHF. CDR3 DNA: TGTGCCAGCAGAACAGGGGGCACCTATAATTCACCCCTCCACTTT.